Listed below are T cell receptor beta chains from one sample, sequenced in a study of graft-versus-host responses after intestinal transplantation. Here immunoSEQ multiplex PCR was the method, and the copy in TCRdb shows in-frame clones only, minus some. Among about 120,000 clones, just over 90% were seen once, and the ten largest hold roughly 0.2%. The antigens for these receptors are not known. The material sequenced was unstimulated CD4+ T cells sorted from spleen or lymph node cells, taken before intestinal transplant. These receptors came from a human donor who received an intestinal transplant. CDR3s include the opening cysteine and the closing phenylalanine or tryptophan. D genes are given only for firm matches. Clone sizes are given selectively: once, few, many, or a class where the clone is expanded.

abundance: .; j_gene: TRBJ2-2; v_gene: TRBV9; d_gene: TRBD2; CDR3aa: CASSVDGYPTSGATGELFF; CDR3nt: TGTGCCAGCAGCGTAGACGGCTACCCCACTAGCGGGGCTACCGGGGAGCTGTTTTTT
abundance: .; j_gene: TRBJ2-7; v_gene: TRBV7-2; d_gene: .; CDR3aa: CASSFDISYEQYF; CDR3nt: TGTGCCAGCAGCTTCGACATTTCCTACGAGCAGTACTTC
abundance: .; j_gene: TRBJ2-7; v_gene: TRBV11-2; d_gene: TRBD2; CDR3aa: CASSLDPGTSWSF; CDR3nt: TGTGCCAGCAGCTTAGATCCGGGGACTAGTTGGTCCTTC
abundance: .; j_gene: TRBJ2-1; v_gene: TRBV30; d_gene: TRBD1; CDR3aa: CASRGTGYYNEQFF; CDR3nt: TGTGCCTCGAGAGGGACAGGGTACTACAATGAGCAGTTCTTC
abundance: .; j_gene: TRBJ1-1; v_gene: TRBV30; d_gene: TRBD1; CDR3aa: CACAVTGVNTEAFF; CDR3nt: TGTGCCTGCGCCGTAACAGGGGTGAACACTGAAGCTTTCTTT
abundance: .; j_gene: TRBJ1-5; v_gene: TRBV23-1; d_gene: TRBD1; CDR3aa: CASSQLGTGEGQPQHF; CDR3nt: TGCGCCAGCAGTCAATTAGGGACAGGGGAGGGTCAGCCCCAGCATTTT
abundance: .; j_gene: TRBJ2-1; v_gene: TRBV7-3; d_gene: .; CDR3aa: CASSLTSSYNEQFF; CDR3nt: TGTGCCAGCAGCTTGACTTCGTCCTACAATGAGCAGTTCTTC
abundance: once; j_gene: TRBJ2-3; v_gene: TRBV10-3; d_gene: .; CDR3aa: CATTHSSTDTQYF; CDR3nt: TGTGCCACCACTCACTCCTCCACAGATACGCAGTATTTT
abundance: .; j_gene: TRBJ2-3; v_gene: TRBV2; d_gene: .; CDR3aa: CASLSKGLRMDTQYF; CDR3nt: TGTGCCAGTTTGTCCAAGGGACTCCGCATGGATACGCAGTATTTT
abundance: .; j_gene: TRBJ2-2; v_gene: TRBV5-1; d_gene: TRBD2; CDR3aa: CASSSLADLNTGELFF; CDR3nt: TGCGCCAGCAGCTCACTAGCGGACCTGAACACCGGGGAGCTGTTTTTT
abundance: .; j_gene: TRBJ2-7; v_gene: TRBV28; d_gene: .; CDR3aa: CASSLFRGYEQYF; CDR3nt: TGTGCCAGCAGTTTATTTAGGGGCTACGAGCAGTACTTC
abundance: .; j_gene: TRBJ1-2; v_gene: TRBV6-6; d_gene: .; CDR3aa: CASSYSQGGGYTF; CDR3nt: TGTGCCAGCAGTTACTCCCAGGGAGGTGGCTACACCTTC
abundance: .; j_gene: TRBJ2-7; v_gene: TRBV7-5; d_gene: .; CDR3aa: CVRSFCLALAESYEQYF; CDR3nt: TGTGTCAGAAGCTTTTGTTTAGCTCTAGCGGAATCCTACGAGCAGTACTTC
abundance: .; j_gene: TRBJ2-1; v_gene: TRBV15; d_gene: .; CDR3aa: CATSRDLSSVSYNEQFF; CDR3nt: TGTGCCACCAGCAGAGATCTGTCTAGCGTCTCCTACAATGAGCAGTTCTTC
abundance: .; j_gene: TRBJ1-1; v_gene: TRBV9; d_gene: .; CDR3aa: CASSAGPVNTEAFF; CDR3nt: TGTGCCAGCAGCGCAGGGCCCGTGAACACTGAAGCTTTCTTT
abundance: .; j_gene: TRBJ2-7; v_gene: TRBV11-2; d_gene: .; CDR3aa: CASSPYYEQYF; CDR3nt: TGTGCCAGCAGCCCCTATTACGAGCAGTACTTC
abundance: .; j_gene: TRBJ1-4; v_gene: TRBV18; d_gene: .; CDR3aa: CASSLGITNEKLFF; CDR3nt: TGTGCCAGCTCACTCGGGATCACTAATGAAAAACTGTTTTTT
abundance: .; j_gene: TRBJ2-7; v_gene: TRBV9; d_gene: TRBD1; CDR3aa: CASSARQGETYEQYF; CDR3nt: TGTGCCAGCAGCGCCCGACAGGGGGAAACCTACGAGCAGTACTTC
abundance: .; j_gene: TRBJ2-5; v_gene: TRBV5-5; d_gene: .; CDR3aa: CASSLSGSQETQYF; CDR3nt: TGTGCCAGCAGCTTGTCTGGGAGCCAAGAGACCCAGTACTTC
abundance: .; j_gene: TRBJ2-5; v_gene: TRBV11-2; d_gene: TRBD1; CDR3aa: CASSFHRGETQYF; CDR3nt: TGTGCCAGCAGCTTCCACAGGGGAGAGACCCAGTACTTC
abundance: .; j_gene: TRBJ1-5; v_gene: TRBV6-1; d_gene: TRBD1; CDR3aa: CASSAGTGGSNQPQHF; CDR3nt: TGTGCCAGCAGTGCGGGGACAGGGGGAAGCAATCAGCCCCAGCATTTT
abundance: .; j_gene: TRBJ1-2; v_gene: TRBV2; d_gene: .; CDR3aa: CASSKEERYNYGYTF; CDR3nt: TGTGCCAGCAGTAAGGAGGAAAGGTACAACTATGGCTACACCTTC
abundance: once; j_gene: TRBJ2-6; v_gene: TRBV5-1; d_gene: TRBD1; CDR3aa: CASGEQGLTWGANVLTF; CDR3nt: TGCGCCAGCGGGGAACAGGGGTTGACGTGGGGGGCCAACGTCCTGACTTTC
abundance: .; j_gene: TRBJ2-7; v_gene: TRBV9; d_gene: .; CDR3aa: CASSVEPGAPYEQYF; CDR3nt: TGTGCCAGCAGCGTAGAACCGGGAGCCCCCTACGAGCAGTACTTC
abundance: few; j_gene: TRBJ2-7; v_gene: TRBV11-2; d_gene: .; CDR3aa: CASSLDLQGYEQYF; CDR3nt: TGTGCCAGCAGCTTAGATTTACAGGGCTACGAGCAGTACTTC
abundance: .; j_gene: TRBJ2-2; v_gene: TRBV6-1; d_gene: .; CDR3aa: CASRTVGPGELFF; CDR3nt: TGTGCCAGCAGAACGGTGGGGCCCGGGGAGCTGTTTTTT
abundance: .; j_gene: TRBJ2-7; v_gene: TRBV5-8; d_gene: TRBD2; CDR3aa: CASSTRRREMSEQYF; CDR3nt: TGTGCCAGCAGCACCCGGAGGCGGGAGATGAGCGAGCAGTACTTC
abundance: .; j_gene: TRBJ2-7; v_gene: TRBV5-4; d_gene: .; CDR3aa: CASRLLGGSSGEQYF; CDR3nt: TGTGCCAGCAGGCTGCTGGGGGGTAGTTCAGGGGAGCAGTACTTC
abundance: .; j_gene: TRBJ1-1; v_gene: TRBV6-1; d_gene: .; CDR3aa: CASSEAPFDRRESSTEAFF; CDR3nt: TGTGCCAGCAGTGAAGCCCCATTCGATAGACGGGAAAGTTCGACTGAAGCTTTCTTT
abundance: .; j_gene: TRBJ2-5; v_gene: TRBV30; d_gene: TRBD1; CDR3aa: CAWSVRDRGTQYF; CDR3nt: TGTGCCTGGAGTGTACGGGACAGGGGGACCCAGTACTTC
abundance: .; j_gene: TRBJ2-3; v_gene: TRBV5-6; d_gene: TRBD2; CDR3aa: CASSIGLVRTDTQYF; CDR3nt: TGTGCCAGCAGCATCGGACTAGTGCGCACAGATACGCAGTATTTT
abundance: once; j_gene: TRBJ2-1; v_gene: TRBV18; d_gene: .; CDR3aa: CASSPITPTAYNEQFF; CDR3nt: TGTGCCAGCTCACCTATTACCCCGACTGCTTACAATGAGCAGTTCTTC
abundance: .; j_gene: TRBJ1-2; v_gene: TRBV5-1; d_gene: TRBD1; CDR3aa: CASRYTGGANYGYTF; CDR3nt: TGCGCCAGCAGATACACAGGGGGAGCTAACTATGGCTACACCTTC
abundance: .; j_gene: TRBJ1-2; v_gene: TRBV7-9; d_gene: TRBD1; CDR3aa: CASSGKGSGGPGHTF; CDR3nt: TGTGCCAGCAGCGGCAAAGGATCAGGGGGCCCGGGACACACCTTC
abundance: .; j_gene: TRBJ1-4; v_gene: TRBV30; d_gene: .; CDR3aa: CAWSVFQGSNEKLFF; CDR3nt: TGTGCCTGGAGTGTATTCCAGGGTTCTAATGAAAAACTGTTTTTT
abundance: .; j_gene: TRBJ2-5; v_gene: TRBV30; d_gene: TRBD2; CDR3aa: CAWSVGRGVRETQYF; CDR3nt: TGTGCCTGGAGTGTGGGGCGGGGGGTTCGAGAGACCCAGTACTTC
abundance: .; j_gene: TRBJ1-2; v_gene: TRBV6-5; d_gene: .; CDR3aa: CASSYSPGWYGYTF; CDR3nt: TGTGCCAGCAGTTACTCTCCAGGGTGGTATGGCTACACCTTC
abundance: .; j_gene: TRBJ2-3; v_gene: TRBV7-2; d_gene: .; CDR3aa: CASSLRGARRRSTDTQYF; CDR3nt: TGTGCCAGCAGCCTCCGGGGGGCCCGTAGGAGGAGCACAGATACGCAGTATTTT
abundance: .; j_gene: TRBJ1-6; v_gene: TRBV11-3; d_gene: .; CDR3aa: CASSLRSREDNSPLHF; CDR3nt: TGTGCCAGCAGCTTACGAAGCCGGGAGGATAATTCACCCCTCCACTTT
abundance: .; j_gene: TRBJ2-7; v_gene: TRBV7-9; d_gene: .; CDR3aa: CASSLRGAASYEQYF; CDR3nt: TGTGCCAGCAGCTTACGGGGGGCGGCCTCCTACGAGCAGTACTTC
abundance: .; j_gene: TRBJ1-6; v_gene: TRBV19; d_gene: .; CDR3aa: CASSPSGSLLPLHF; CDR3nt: TGTGCCAGTAGTCCCTCCGGGAGCCTCCTACCCCTCCACTTT
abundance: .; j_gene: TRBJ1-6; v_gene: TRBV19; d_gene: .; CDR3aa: CATHDPGNLGSLHF; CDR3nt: TGTGCCACCCACGACCCGGGAAATCTAGGATCCCTCCACTTT
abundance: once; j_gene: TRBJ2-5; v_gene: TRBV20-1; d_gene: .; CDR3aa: CSAEGQETQYF; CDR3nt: TGCAGTGCTGAGGGACAAGAGACCCAGTACTTC
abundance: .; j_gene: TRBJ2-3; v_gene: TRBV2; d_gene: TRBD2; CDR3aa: CASRGASGRVTDTQYF; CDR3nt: TGTGCCAGCAGAGGAGCAAGCGGGAGAGTCACAGATACGCAGTATTTT
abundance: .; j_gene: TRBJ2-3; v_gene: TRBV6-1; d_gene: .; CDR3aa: CASSDHFPGTDTQYF; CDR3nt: TGTGCCAGCAGTGACCACTTTCCGGGCACAGATACGCAGTATTTT
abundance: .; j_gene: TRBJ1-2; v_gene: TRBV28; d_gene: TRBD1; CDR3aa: CASSQQGNYGYTF; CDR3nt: TGTGCCAGCAGCCAACAGGGGAACTATGGCTACACCTTC
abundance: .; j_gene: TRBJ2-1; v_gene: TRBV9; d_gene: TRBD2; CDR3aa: CASSVGSGIYNEQFF; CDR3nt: TGTGCCAGCAGCGTAGGTAGCGGGATCTACAATGAGCAGTTCTTC
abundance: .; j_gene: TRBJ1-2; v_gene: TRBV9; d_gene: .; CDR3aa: CASSADPRTERGYGYTF; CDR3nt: TGTGCCAGCAGCGCCGACCCAAGGACAGAGAGGGGCTATGGCTACACCTTC
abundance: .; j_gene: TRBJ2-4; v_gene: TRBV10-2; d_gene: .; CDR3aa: CASSEPRGYGAKNIQYF; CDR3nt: TGCGCCAGCAGTGAGCCGAGAGGGTACGGGGCCAAAAACATTCAGTACTTC
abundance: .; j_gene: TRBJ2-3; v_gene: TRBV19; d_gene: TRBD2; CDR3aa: CASSIRTSGSPRTDTQYF; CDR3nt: TGTGCCAGTAGTATTCGGACTAGCGGGAGTCCCCGGACAGATACGCAGTATTTT
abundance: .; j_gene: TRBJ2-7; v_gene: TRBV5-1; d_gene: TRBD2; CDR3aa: CASSWGLAGPEPYEQYF; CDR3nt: TGCGCCAGCAGCTGGGGACTAGCGGGACCTGAACCCTACGAGCAGTACTTC